A selection of T cell receptor beta chains follows, all from one sample in a study of shared clonotypes between healthy human individuals. Only in-frame clones appear in the TCRdb table, and some are missing; sequencing was by immunoSEQ multiplex PCR. Of some 1 million clones listed, approximately 72% are singletons. Sample: memory CD4+ T cells sorted from blood. The receptors come from a man between 18 and 35 years old in good health. The CDR3 runs from the conserved cysteine through the conserved F or W. The order of the fields is V gene, clone size, J gene, D gene, CDR3 protein, CDR3 DNA. D genes are given only for firm matches. Expanded clones are given a class, and other clones once, few, many or no size at all.

TRBV6-5	few	TRBJ2-3	TRBD2	CASSIGLAIDTQYF	TGTGCCAGCAGCATAGGACTAGCTATAGATACGCAGTATTTT
TRBV7-2	-	TRBJ1-1	-	CASSLWGLGNTEAFF	TGTGCCAGCAGCTTATGGGGGCTCGGGAACACTGAAGCTTTCTTT
TRBV11-2	-	TRBJ2-3	TRBD1	CASRMTGVTDTQYF	TGTGCCAGCAGGATGACAGGGGTCACAGATACGCAGTATTTT
TRBV2	few	TRBJ2-3	TRBD1	CASSRDRVGTDTQYF	TGTGCCAGCAGCCGGGACAGGGTTGGCACAGATACGCAGTATTTT
TRBV30	-	TRBJ1-5	-	CAWSVQTNRAGNQPQHF	TGTGCCTGGAGTGTACAAACTAACAGGGCTGGCAATCAGCCCCAGCATTTT
TRBV4-3	-	TRBJ2-1	-	CASSQGRAYHNEQFF	TGCGCCAGCAGCCAAGGGCGGGCTTATCACAATGAGCAGTTCTTC
TRBV10-3	-	TRBJ2-7	-	CAISESRRDSYEQYF	TGTGCCATCAGTGAAAGCAGACGGGACTCCTACGAGCAGTACTTC
TRBV4-1	-	TRBJ2-5	-	CASSQGGSETQYF	TGCGCCAGCAGCCAAGGGGGCTCGGAGACCCAGTACTTC
TRBV6-1	-	TRBJ2-6	-	CASSEDGGGSQFSGANVLTF	TGTGCCAGCAGTGAAGACGGAGGGGGCTCTCAATTCTCTGGGGCCAACGTCCTGACTTTC
TRBV9	-	TRBJ2-2	-	CASSVPPGQNTGELFF	TGTGCCAGCAGCGTACCTCCTGGACAGAACACCGGGGAGCTGTTTTTT
TRBV28	-	TRBJ2-3	-	CASSLPSSSTDTQYF	TGTGCCAGCAGTTTACCCTCTTCTAGCACAGATACGCAGTATTTT
TRBV6-6	-	TRBJ2-5	-	CASSYSDPRETQYF	TGTGCCAGCAGTTACTCGGACCCGCGGGAGACCCAGTACTTC
TRBV11-2	-	TRBJ2-3	TRBD1	CASSLGDRGTDTQYF	TGTGCCAGCAGCTTAGGGGACAGGGGCACAGATACGCAGTATTTT
TRBV10-3	once	TRBJ2-3	TRBD1	CAISDPTGQGGTDTQYF	TGTGCCATCAGTGACCCCACAGGACAGGGAGGCACAGATACGCAGTATTTT
TRBV14	-	TRBJ1-4	-	CASSQGLKSGRAEKLFF	TGTGCCAGCAGCCAGGGATTGAAGTCGGGCAGGGCGGAAAAACTGTTTTTT
TRBV29-1	-	TRBJ2-1	-	CSVRRETNEQFF	TGCAGCGTTAGGAGGGAGACAAATGAGCAGTTCTTC
TRBV5-1	once	TRBJ1-2	-	CASSLAESYGYTF	TGCGCCAGCAGCTTGGCAGAGAGCTATGGCTACACCTTC
TRBV5-1	-	TRBJ1-1	TRBD1	CASSFGTVHTEAFF	TGCGCCAGCAGCTTCGGGACAGTACACACTGAAGCTTTCTTT
TRBV6-5	-	TRBJ1-1	TRBD1	CASSRSTGSGTEAFF	TGTGCCAGCAGCCGGTCGACAGGGTCGGGCACTGAAGCTTTCTTT
TRBV19	-	TRBJ2-7	-	CASSQQGTGEQYF	TGTGCCAGTAGCCAGCAGGGGACGGGCGAGCAGTACTTC
TRBV1	-	TRBJ1-2	-	CTSSQVQQGNYGYTF	TGCACCAGCAGCCAAGTTCAACAGGGTAACTATGGCTACACCTTC
TRBV18	-	TRBJ2-3	TRBD2	CASSPGTSDTDTQYF	TGTGCCAGCTCACCAGGGACTAGCGACACAGATACGCAGTATTTT
TRBV18	-	TRBJ2-7	-	CASSPQTHPSSYEQYF	TGTGCTAGCTCACCACAGACACACCCGAGCTCCTACGAGCAGTACTTC
TRBV6-5	once	TRBJ1-2	TRBD1	CASSRGQGAVGYTF	TGTGCCAGCAGTAGAGGACAGGGGGCGGTTGGCTACACCTTC
TRBV11-2	-	TRBJ2-7	TRBD2	CASSGGGYEQYF	TGTGCGAGTAGCGGGGGAGGCTACGAGCAGTACTTC
TRBV5-1	-	TRBJ2-2	-	CASSLERQSTGELFF	TGCGCCAGCAGCTTGGAAAGACAGTCCACCGGGGAGCTGTTTTTT
TRBV4-1	once	TRBJ2-3	-	CASSQQGTDTQYF	TGCGCCAGCAGCCAGCAGGGTACAGATACGCAGTATTTT
TRBV10-3	once	TRBJ1-4	-	CAISDRGAREKLFF	TGTGCCATCAGTGACCGGGGGGCGCGGGAAAAACTGTTTTTT
TRBV5-1	-	TRBJ2-1	-	CASSLGAEGNNEQFF	TGCGCCAGCAGCTTGGGCGCCGAGGGGAACAATGAGCAGTTCTTC
TRBV6-5	-	TRBJ1-2	-	CASSRGQLDGYTF	TGTGCCAGCAGCCGCGGACAGCTTGATGGCTACACCTTC
TRBV10-3	-	TRBJ2-3	-	CAIRPNTDTQYF	TGTGCCATCAGGCCAAACACAGATACGCAGTATTTT
TRBV4-2	-	TRBJ2-1	-	CASSQAPGERAMNNEQFF	TGTGCCAGCAGCCAAGCCCCAGGGGAGCGGGCAATGAACAATGAGCAGTTCTTC
TRBV28	-	TRBJ2-7	TRBD1	CASSTKDRVPYEQYF	TGTGCCAGCAGCACTAAGGACAGGGTGCCCTACGAGCAGTACTTC
TRBV18	-	TRBJ2-6	TRBD1	CASSPQGVSDSGANVLTF	TGTGCCAGCTCACCCCAGGGGGTTAGTGACTCTGGGGCCAACGTCCTGACTTTC
TRBV30	few	TRBJ1-1	TRBD1	CAWNLQGVSTEAFF	TGTGCCTGGAACCTTCAGGGGGTGAGCACTGAAGCTTTCTTT
TRBV21-1	-	TRBJ2-2	-	CASSNCRVAKNTGELFF	TGTGCCAGCAGCAACTGCAGAGTGGCAAAAAACACCGGGGAGCTGTTTTTT
TRBV10-3	-	TRBJ2-3	TRBD1	CAIRGEQGANTDTQYF	TGTGCCATCAGGGGGGAACAGGGGGCTAACACAGATACGCAGTATTTT
TRBV14	-	TRBJ2-3	-	CASSQEILANTDTQYF	TGTGCCAGCAGCCAAGAAATTCTAGCGAACACAGATACGCAGTATTTT
TRBV6-1	-	TRBJ1-1	-	CASRKETGLNTEAFF	TGTGCCAGCAGGAAGGAGACCGGATTGAACACTGAAGCTTTCTTT
TRBV6-5	-	TRBJ1-2	-	CASNPWGRGNYGYTF	TGTGCCAGCAACCCCTGGGGTCGGGGGAACTATGGCTACACCTTC
TRBV10-2	-	TRBJ1-5	TRBD1	CASTEGQNQPQHF	TGCGCCAGCACCGAGGGACAGAATCAGCCCCAGCATTTT